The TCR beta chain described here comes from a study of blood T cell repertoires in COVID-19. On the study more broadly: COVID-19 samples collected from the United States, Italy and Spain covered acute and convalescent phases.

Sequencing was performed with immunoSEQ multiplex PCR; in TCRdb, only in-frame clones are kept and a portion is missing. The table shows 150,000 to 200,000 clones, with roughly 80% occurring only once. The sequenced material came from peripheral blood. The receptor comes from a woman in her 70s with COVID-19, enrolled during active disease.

The CDR3 DNA follows: TGTGCCAGCAGCCACTACAGTAGGGGAACTGAAGCTTTCTTT. Protein sequence: CASSHYSRGTEAFF. The chain has TRBV7-2 and TRBJ1-1; weak D call: TRBD1 (5 bases). Between the trimmed V and J ends, which lost 5 bases and 5 bases, there was a span of 15 bases. CDR3 length equals 14 residues. The V gene's germline CDR1 is SGHTA and CDR2 FQGNSA.